The 5 T cell receptor beta chains listed next were all sequenced from one sample in a study of T cell repertoires in cytomegalovirus infection. For these receptors, no antigen is known. TCRdb processed the reads anew with MiXCR; each CDR3 protein has one entry. Of approximately 470,000 distinct CDR3 sequences in the sample, approximately 42% were seen once. The sample here was cultured PBMCs, taken from culture after CMV antigen stimulation. These receptors were taken from a human donor in good health (CMV status not recorded). Some clones in this sample may be carry-over from other donors' samples.

This chain connects TRBV4-1 to TRBJ1-5; tentatively, D is TRBD1 (5 bases). Trimming took 0 bases from V and 1 from J, leaving 16 bases between them. Germline loops: CDR1 MGHRA, CDR2 YSYEKL. The CDR3 runs 18 residues. This CDR3 reads CASSQEGGIGASNQPQHF. The CDR3 bases are TGCGCCAGCAGCCAAGAGGGGGGAATTGGGGCGAGCAATCAGCCCCAGCATTTT.

The V gene is TRBV6-1, the J gene TRBJ2-2; D is uncertain. This CDR3 has 19 amino acids. Trimming cost V 8 bases and J 2 bases, with 27 bases left between them. Germline CDR1 MNHNS, CDR2 SASEGT. The CDR3 sequence: CASGRRQRHKEYNTGELFF. As DNA, the CDR3 is TGTGCCAGCGGCCGACGACAAAGACACAAAGAATATAACACCGGGGAGCTGTTTTTT.

This clonotype was recorded at least ten times. This chain uses TRBV7-2 with TRBJ2-5; 8 bases match TRBD2. V lost 1 base, J lost 5 bases, and 3 bases stayed unmatched. The CDR3 is 14 amino acids. CDR1 is SGHTA and CDR2 is FQGNSA in the germline V gene. CDR3 sequence: CASSLVGGGETQYF. CDR3 sequence (DNA): TGTGCCAGCAGCTTAGTGGGCGGGGGGGAGACCCAGTACTTC.

The chain links TRBV29-1 to TRBJ2-3; D possibly corresponds to TRBD2 (6 bases). This CDR3 contains 14 residues. CDR1 is SQVTM and CDR2 is ANQGSEA in the germline V gene. Trimming cost V 3 bases and J 2 bases, with 12 bases left between them. The CDR3 sequence is CSVDLGGLTDTQYF. As DNA, the CDR3 is TGCAGCGTTGATTTGGGGGGTCTCACAGATACGCAGTATTTT.

V usage is TRBV4-2 and J usage is TRBJ2-5; D not resolved. CDR1 is LGHNA, CDR2 YNFKEQ, per germline. V shed 0 bases and J shed 5 bases, with 13 bases lying between them. This CDR3 is built from 15 residues. CDR3 in DNA: TGTGCCAGCAGCCAAGATGAGGTCGATCCTGAGACCCAGTACTTC. Translated, it gives CASSQDEVDPETQYF.